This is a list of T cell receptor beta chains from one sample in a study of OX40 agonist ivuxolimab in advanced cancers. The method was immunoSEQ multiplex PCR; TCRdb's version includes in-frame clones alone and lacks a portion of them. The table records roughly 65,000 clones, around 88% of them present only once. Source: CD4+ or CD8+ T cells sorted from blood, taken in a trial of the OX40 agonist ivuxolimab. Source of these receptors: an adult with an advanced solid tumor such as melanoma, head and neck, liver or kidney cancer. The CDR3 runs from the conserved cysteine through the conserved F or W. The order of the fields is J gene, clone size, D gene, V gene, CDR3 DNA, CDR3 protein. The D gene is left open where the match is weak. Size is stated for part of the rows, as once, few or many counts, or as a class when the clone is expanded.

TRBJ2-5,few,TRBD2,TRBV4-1,TGCGCCAGCAGCCAAGACGCCACTAGCGGGGGTCCTCGGGAGACCCAGTACTTC,CASSQDATSGGPRETQYF
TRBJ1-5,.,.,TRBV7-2,TGTGCCAGCAGCTCGGACCATAATAGCAATCAGCCCCAGCATTTT,CASSSDHNSNQPQHF
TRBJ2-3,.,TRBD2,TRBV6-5,TGTGCCTGCGCCCTCACTAGCGGCACAGATACGCAGTATTTT,CACALTSGTDTQYF
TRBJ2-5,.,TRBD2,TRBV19,TGTGCCAGCAGAAGAAGTGGCGGGGGGGAGACCCAGTACTTC,CASRRSGGGETQYF
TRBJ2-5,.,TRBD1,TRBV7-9,TGTGCCAGCAGCTCACACAGGGGGCAAGAGACCCAGTACTTC,CASSSHRGQETQYF
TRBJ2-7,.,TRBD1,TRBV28,TGTGCCAGCAGTTCTTTGGACCGGGACAGGGTTTCGGCGAGGGTTTCCTACGAGCAGTACTTC,CASSSLDRDRVSARVSYEQYF
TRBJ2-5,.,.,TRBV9,TGTGCCAGCAGCGGCCTAAGTGGGACCCAGTACTTC,CASSGLSGTQYF
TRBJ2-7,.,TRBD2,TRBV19,TGTGCCAGTAGTAGAGGACTAGCGGGAGCACGATACGAGCAGTACTTC,CASSRGLAGARYEQYF
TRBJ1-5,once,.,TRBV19,TGTGCCAGTAGCCCCCCAGGGAGAGGGCTTAATCAGCCCCAGCATTTT,CASSPPGRGLNQPQHF
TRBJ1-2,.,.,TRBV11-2,TGTGCCAGCAGCTTAGAGGGAAACGGCTACACCTTC,CASSLEGNGYTF
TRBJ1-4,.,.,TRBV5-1,TGCGCCAGCAGCTTGGACCCTTTTGAGGGACTGGGACTGGGGGGTGAACTGTTTTTT,CASSLDPFEGLGLGGELFF
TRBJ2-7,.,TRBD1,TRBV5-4,TGTGCCAGCAGCCCCGACAGGGGCGACGAGCAGTACTTC,CASSPDRGDEQYF
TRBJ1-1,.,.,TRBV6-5,TGTGCCAGCGATGACCGGAATGAAGCTTTCTTT,CASDDRNEAFF
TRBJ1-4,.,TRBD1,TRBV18,TGTGCCAGCTCATCCCGGACAGGGGTAGATGAAAAACTGTTTTTT,CASSSRTGVDEKLFF
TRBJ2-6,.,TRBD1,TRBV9,TGTGCCAGCAGCGTAGGGGACAGCATCTCTGGGGCCAACGTCCTGACTTTC,CASSVGDSISGANVLTF
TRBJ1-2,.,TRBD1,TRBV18,TGTGCCAGCTCACCACCGGGACAGGGGAACTATGGCTACACCTTC,CASSPPGQGNYGYTF
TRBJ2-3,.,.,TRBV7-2,TGTGCCAGCAGCTTAGTCTCAGCCACAGATACGCAGTATTTT,CASSLVSATDTQYF
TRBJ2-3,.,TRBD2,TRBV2,TGTGCCAGCAGAGTAGGTAGGACTAGCGGGACAGATACGCAGTATTTT,CASRVGRTSGTDTQYF
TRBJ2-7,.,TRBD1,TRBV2,TGTGCCAACCGCCGGGACAGGGAGAGCGAGCAGTACTTC,CANRRDRESEQYF
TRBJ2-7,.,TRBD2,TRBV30,TGTGCCTGGAGTCCGGCCCTCTGGCGGGGGGAAGACGAGCAGTACTTC,CAWSPALWRGEDEQYF
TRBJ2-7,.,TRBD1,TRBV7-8,TGTGCCAGCAGCCCCGACAGGGGCTACGAGCAGTACTTC,CASSPDRGYEQYF
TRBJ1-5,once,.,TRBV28,TGTGCCAGCAGTTTAGGGACGAATTATCAGCCCCAGCATTTT,CASSLGTNYQPQHF
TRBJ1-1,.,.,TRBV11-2,TGTGCCAGCAGTATTAACCCGGGATACGAAGCTTTCTTT,CASSINPGYEAFF
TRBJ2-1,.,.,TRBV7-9,TGTGCCAGCAGCTTGTATCGCCCAAATGAGCAGTTCTTC,CASSLYRPNEQFF
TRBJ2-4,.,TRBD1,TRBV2,TGTGCCAGCAGTGACCGGCAGGGGGCCCAGTACTTC,CASSDRQGAQYF
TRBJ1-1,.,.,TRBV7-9,TGTGCCAGCAGCCCCCGGGCAGGCACAATGAACACTGAAGCTTTCTTT,CASSPRAGTMNTEAFF
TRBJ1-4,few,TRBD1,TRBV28,TGTGCCAGCAGCACCTCCAGGGGGGGCCGAGAAAAACTGTTTTTT,CASSTSRGGREKLFF
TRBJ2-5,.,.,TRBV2,TGTGCCAGCAGTCGGGACACCCTGTCCGAGACCCAGTACTTC,CASSRDTLSETQYF
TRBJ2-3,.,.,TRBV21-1,TGTGCCAGCCCCAAAGGGCACGGGGGAGGGGAGTCAGATACGCAGTATTTT,CASPKGHGGGESDTQYF
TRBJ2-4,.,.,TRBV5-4,TGTGCCAGCAGCTTTTTCCGGGGCGATAACATTCAGTACTTC,CASSFFRGDNIQYF
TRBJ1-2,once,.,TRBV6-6,TGTGCCAGCAAGACTATGAACGAGGAAAGGCTAGGTTACACCTTC,CASKTMNEERLGYTF
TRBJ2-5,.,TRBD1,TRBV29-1,TGCAGCGTGAAGGCAGGGGGAGCCCAAGAGACCCAGTACTTC,CSVKAGGAQETQYF
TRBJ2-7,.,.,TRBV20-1,TGCAGTGCTAGTAGGGTCTACGAGCAGTACTTC,CSASRVYEQYF